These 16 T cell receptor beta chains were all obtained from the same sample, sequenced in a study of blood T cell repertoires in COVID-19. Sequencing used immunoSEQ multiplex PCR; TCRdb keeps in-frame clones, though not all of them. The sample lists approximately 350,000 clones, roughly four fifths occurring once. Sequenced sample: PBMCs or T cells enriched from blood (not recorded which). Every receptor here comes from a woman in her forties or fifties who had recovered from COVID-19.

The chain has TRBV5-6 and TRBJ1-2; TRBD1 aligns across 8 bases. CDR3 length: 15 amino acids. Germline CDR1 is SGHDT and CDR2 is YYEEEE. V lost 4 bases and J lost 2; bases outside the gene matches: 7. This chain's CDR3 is CASSLWTGTNYGYTF. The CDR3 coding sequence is TGTGCCAGCAGCCTGTGGACAGGGACCAACTATGGCTACACCTTC.

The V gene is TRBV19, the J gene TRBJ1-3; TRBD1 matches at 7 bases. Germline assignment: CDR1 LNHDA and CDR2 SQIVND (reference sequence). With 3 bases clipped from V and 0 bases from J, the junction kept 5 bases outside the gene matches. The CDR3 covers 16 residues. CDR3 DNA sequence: TGTGCCAGTAGTATGAAGGGGGCCCCCTCTGGAAACACCATATATTTT. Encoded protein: CASSMKGAPSGNTIYF.

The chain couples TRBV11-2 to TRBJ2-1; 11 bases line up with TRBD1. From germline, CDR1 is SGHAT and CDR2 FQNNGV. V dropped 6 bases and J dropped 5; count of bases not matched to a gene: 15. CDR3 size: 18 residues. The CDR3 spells CASRETSLDRGRDNEQFF. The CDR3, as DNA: TGTGCCAGCAGGGAAACTAGCCTGGACAGGGGGCGTGACAATGAGCAGTTCTTC.

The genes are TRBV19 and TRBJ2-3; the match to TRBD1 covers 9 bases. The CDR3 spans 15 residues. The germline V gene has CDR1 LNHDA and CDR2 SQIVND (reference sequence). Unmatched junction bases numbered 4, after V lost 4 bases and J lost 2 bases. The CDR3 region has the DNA TGTGCCAGTAGTAACCGGGACAGGGACACAGATACGCAGTATTTT. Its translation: CASSNRDRDTDTQYF.

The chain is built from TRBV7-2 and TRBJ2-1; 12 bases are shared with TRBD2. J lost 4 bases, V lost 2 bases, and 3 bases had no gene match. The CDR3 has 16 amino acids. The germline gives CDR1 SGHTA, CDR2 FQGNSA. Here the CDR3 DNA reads TGTGCCAGCAGCTTACGGACTAGCGGGAAGTACAATGAGCAGTTCTTC. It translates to CASSLRTSGKYNEQFF.

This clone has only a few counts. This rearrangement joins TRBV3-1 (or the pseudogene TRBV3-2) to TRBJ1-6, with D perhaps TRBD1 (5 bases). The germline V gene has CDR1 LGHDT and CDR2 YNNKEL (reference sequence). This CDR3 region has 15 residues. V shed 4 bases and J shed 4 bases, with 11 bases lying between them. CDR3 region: CASSLSTVYNSPLHF. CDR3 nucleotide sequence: TGTGCCAGCAGCCTATCGACAGTTTATAATTCACCCCTCCACTTT.

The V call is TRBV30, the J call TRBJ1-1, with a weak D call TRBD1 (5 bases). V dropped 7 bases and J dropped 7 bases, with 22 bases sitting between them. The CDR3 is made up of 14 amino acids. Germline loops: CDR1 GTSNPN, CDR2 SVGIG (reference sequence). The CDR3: CAYLGDTPWGEAFF. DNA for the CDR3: TGTGCCTATCTAGGGGATACTCCTTGGGGTGAAGCTTTCTTT.

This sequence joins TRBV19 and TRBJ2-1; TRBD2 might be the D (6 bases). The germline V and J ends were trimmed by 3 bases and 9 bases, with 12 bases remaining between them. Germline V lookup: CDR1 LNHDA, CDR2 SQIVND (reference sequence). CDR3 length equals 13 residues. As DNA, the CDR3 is TGTGCCAGTAGTATCGGAGGGCCAACTGAGCAGTTCTTC. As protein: CASSIGGPTEQFF.

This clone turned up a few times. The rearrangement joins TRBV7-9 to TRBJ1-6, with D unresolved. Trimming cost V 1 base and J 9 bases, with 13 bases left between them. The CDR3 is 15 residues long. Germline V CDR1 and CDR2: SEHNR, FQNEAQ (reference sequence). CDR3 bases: TGTGCCAGCAGCTTAGAGTCCACGGCGGCTTCACCCCTCCACTTT. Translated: CASSLESTAASPLHF.

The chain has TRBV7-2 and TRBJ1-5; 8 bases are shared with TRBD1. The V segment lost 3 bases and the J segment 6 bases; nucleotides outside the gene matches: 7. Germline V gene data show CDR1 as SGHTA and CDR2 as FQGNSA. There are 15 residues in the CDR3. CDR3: CASSLDLQGGQPQHF. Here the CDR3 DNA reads TGTGCCAGCAGCTTGGACCTACAGGGGGGTCAGCCCCAGCATTTT.

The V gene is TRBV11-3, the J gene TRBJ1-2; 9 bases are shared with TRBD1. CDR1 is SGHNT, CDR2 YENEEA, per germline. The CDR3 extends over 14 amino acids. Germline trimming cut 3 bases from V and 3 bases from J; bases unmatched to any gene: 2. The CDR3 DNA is TGTGCCAGCAGCTTTGGACAGGGGTACTATGGCTACACCTTC. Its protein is CASSFGQGYYGYTF.

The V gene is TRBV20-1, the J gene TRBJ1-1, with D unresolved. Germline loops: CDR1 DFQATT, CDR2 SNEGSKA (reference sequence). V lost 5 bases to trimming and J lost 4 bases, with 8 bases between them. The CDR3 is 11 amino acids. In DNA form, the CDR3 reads TGCAGTGCTGGGCTGGGCACTGAAGCTTTCTTT. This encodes CSAGLGTEAFF.

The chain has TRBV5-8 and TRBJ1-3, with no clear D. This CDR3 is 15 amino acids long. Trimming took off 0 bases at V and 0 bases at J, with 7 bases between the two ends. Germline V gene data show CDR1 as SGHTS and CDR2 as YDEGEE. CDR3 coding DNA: TGTGCCAGCAGCTTGGAAGGAGCCTCTGGAAACACCATATATTTT. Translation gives CASSLEGASGNTIYF.

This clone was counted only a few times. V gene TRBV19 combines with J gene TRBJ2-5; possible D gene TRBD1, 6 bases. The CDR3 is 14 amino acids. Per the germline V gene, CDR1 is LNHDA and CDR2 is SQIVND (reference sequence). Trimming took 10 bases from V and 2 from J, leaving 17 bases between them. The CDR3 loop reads CATKGEQGQETQYF. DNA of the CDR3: TGTGCCACCAAGGGGGAGCAGGGTCAAGAGACCCAGTACTTC. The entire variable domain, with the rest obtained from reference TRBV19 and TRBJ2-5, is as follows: DGGITQSPKYLFRKEGQNVTLSCEQNLNHDAMYWYRQDPGQGLRLIYYSQIVNDFQKGDIAEGYSVSREKKESFPLTVTSAQKNPTAFYLCATKGEQGQETQYFGPGTRLLVL.

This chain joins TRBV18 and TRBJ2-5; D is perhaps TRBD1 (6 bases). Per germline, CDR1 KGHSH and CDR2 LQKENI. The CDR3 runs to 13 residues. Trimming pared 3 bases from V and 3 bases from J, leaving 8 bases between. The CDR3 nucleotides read TGTGCCAGCTCACCGTACAGGGAAGAGACCCAGTACTTC. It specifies CASSPYREETQYF.

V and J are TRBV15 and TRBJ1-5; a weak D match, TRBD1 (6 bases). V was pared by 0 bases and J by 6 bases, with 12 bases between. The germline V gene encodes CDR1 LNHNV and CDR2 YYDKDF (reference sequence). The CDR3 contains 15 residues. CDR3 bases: TGTGCCACCAGCAGAGATATGGGGGCAGGTCAGCCCCAGCATTTT. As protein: CATSRDMGAGQPQHF.